The entry that follows covers one T cell receptor (beta chain) sequence. The data are from a study of technical replicates of blood from a few donors. TCRdb's copy holds only in-frame clones and misses some; the assay was immunoSEQ multiplex PCR. Among around 97,000 clones listed, approximately 94% were seen once. Germline V gene data show CDR1 as SGHTA and CDR2 as FQGTGA. Deletions cut 5 bases from V and 6 bases from J, with 14 bases between. The CDR3 length is 13 residues. Material: T cells isolated from PBMCs. This receptor was identified in a human donor in good health. This chain links TRBV7-3 with TRBJ2-7, with D tentatively TRBD1 (5 bases). In DNA form, the CDR3 reads TGTGCCAGCAGCCAAGGGGTTTCAGGCGAGCAGTACTTC. Translation gives CASSQGVSGEQYF. Complete variable domain (other parts from reference TRBV7-3 and TRBJ2-7): GAGVSQTPSNKVTEKGKYVELRCDPISGHTALYWYRQSLGQGPEFLIYFQGTGAADDSGLPNDRFFAVRPEGSVSTLKIQRTERGDSAVYLCASSQGVSGEQYFGPGTRLTVT.